The 6 T cell receptor beta chains below all came from one sample that was sequenced in a study of CD8+CD57+ T cells in acquired aplastic anemia. According to the study, genomic DNA was the template for TCR beta VDJ and CDR3 profiling. MiXCR, applied by TCRdb to the reads, yields one record per CDR3 protein. The table lists 100,000 to 150,000 distinct CDR3 sequences, nearly 40% of them singletons. The authors sequenced patients whose flow cytometry had shown CD8+CD57+ cell expansion. Sequenced input: sorted CD4+, CD8+, or CD8+CD57+ T cells (not recorded which) from PBMCs. The receptors come from a human donor with aplastic anemia.

V usage is TRBV2 and J usage is TRBJ2-7; D unclear. The V gene's germline CDR1 is SNHLY and CDR2 FYNNEI. The CDR3 runs 14 residues. Trimming stripped 7 bases from V and 1 base from J, with 14 bases between. The CDR3 is CASTLEIQSYEQYF. The CDR3 nucleotides are TGTGCCAGCACTCTGGAGATCCAGTCCTACGAGCAGTACTTC.

The chain employs TRBV24-1 and TRBJ2-6, with D tentatively TRBD1 (5 bases). Germline V gives CDR1 KGHDR, CDR2 SFDVKD. The germline V and J ends were trimmed by 9 bases and 1 base, with 15 bases remaining between them. The CDR3 loop spans 16 amino acids. Here the CDR3 DNA reads TGTGCCACCGGCAAAGGGGCGGTTTCTGGGGCCAACGTCCTGACTTTC. Its translation: CATGKGAVSGANVLTF.

This clonotype was counted at least ten times. The chain employs TRBV10-3 and TRBJ1-2; D is ambiguous. Trimming removed 6 bases from V and 8 bases from J, with 34 bases in between. Per germline, CDR1 ENHRY and CDR2 SYGVKD. This CDR3 is 19 amino acids long. CDR3 DNA sequence: TGTGCCATCAGCGATGCGGGGAAATCTAACTATGTGGGGTCCGGAGGCTACACCTTC. It translates to CAISDAGKSNYVGSGGYTF.

Turning to this clonotype: A read error may explain this, as a much larger clone is one base away. This chain joins TRBV7-3 and TRBJ1-2; D is uncertain. Trimming shortened V by 5 bases and J by 12 bases, and 16 bases separated the two germline ends. This CDR3 region has 12 residues. Germline V lookup: CDR1 SGHTA, CDR2 FQGTGA. CDR3 protein: CASSQDGRLHTF. DNA of the CDR3: TGTGCCAGCAGCCAAGATGGCAGGTTACACACCTTC.

CDR3 loop: CASSPGQGAVGTEAFF. The CDR3 DNA reads as TGTGCCAGCAGCCCGGGACAGGGGGCGGTAGGCACTGAAGCTTTCTTT. V gene TRBV7-4 combines with J gene TRBJ1-1; 12 positions agree with TRBD1. Germline V gene data show CDR1 as SGHVT and CDR2 as SQSDAQ. The CDR3 extends over 16 amino acids. V shed 5 bases, J shed 4 bases, and the junction held 8 bases outside the gene matches.

In this sample, this clonotype turned up many times. J is TRBJ1-1 and V is TRBV20-1; D may be TRBD1 (6 bases). The V end lost 5 bases, the J end lost 1 base, and 11 bases lay between the germline ends. This CDR3 contains 13 residues. Looked up from germline, CDR1 is DFQATT and CDR2 is SNEGSKA (reference sequence). In nucleotides, the CDR3 is TGCAGTGCTGCACAGGGTGCGAACACTGAAGCTTTCTTT. Its translation: CSAAQGANTEAFF.